This T cell receptor beta chain was profiled in a study of T cells in Graves' hyperthyroidism and ophthalmopathy. The overall study: At the time of initial diagnosis and before any treatment, peripheral blood was collected. Study conclusions and caveats: Most clonotypes expanded in thyroid above 0.001 were likewise present in blood.

Germline V gene data show CDR1 as SGHTA and CDR2 as FQGNSA. V trimming: 5 bases; J trimming: 6 bases; junction bases outside the gene matches: 17. The CDR3 has 19 residues. In making diagnoses, clinical symptoms, serum thyroxine and TRAb, thyroid ultrasound and orbital computed tomography were all used. This clonotype was counted at least ten times. The antigen is unknown. TCR beta CDR3 region amplification was performed from RNA transcripts. The TCR CDR3 first-round RT-PCR relied on the HTBI primer set. MiXCR was run by TCRdb on the multiplex PCR reads, yielding one entry per CDR3 protein. The sample holds 600,000 or so distinct CDR3 sequences; more than 14% are singletons and the top ten take around 12%.

The material sequenced was blood. The receptor was derived from a woman aged 45-60 years with Graves' ophthalmopathy. The V and J genes are TRBV7-2 and TRBJ2-7, with 15 bases lining up with TRBD2. The CDR3 region is CASSPLSGTSGRLSLEQYF. For the CDR3, the DNA is TGTGCCAGCAGCCCCCTCTCCGGGACTAGCGGGAGGCTCTCCCTCGAGCAGTACTTC.